One T cell receptor (beta chain) is described in this entry. Only one count was recorded for this clone. No cognate antigen has been identified for it. The sample holds no much larger clone one base away, and base qualities are not on file. As encoded in the germline V gene, CDR1 is MNHEY while CDR2 is SVGAGI. The CDR3 covers 15 residues, taking in both the cysteine and the phenylalanine. The DNA shown is the 45-base CDR3, in frame from base 1. Ends trimmed: V by 6 bases, J by 8 bases; bases unmatched to a gene: 10. Library creation used the immunoSEQ multiplex PCR assay. TCRdb holds this immuneACCESS table with in-frame rearrangements only. Some clones are missing; in checked studies, unresolved V genes explain under half, and the rest has no known cause. In this sample the table shows 35,000 to 50,000 clones, around 96% of which occur a single time. The ten largest make up 0.35% to 0.4% of the sample.

This entry comes from a study of technical replicates of blood from several donors listed by TCRdb under 2017. The sequence derives from a human donor in good health. Sequencing was carried out using T cells isolated from PBMCs. The V and J genes are TRBV6-5 and TRBJ1-2; 12 of the junction bases match TRBD1. The CDR3 region has the sequence CASRAGTGGAEGYTF. Read as DNA, the sequence is TGTGCCAGCAGGGCCGGGACAGGGGGCGCAGAGGGCTACACCTTC.